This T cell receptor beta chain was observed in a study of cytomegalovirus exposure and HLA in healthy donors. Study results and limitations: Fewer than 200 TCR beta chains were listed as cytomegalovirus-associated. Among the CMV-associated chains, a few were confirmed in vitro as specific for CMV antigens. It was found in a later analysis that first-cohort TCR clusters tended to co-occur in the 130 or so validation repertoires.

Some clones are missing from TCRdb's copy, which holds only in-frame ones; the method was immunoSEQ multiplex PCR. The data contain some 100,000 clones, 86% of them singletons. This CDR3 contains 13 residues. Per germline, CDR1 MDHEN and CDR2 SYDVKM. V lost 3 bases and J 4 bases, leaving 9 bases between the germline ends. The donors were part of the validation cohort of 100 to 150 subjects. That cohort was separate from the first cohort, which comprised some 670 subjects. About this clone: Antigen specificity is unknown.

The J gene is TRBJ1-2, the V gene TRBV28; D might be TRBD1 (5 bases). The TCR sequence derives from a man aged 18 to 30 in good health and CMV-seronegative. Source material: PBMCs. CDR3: CASSFDSPYGYTF. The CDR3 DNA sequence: TGTGCCAGCAGTTTCGACAGTCCCTATGGCTACACCTTC.